Shown below are 16 T cell receptor beta chains from a single sample sequenced in a study of T cell changes during pregnancy in multiple sclerosis (dated by TCRdb to about 2019). Library method: the immunoSEQ multiplex PCR assay. The table comes from immuneACCESS by way of TCRdb, which keeps in-frame sequences with V and J called. Part of the clones is missing from these tables; in studies checked, under half for an unresolved V gene and the rest for unknown reasons. Recorded for this sample are 55,000 to 75,000 clones; around 92% of them occurred a single time. The ten largest account for 1% to 1.5% of the sample. The input for sequencing was peripheral blood, taken after pregnancy. The source of these receptors is a female donor in good health, enrolled as a control in a pregnancy study.

This chain connects TRBV18 to TRBJ2-1; 13 bases align to TRBD2. The CDR3 spans 17 residues. Germline CDR1 is KGHSH and CDR2 is LQKENI. V shed 6 bases and J 6 bases; nucleotides not matched to a gene: 11. CDR3 amino acids: CASSPLPGTSGANEQFF. The CDR3, as DNA: TGTGCCAGCTCTCCTTTGCCCGGGACTAGCGGGGCCAATGAGCAGTTCTTC.

The V and J genes are TRBV5-4 and TRBJ1-2; 7 nucleotides line up with TRBD1. The germline gives CDR1 SGHNT, CDR2 YYREEE (reference sequence). J was trimmed by 5 bases and V by 2 bases; bases with no gene match: 0. CDR3 size: 12 residues. CDR3: CASSLQGYGYTF. As DNA, the CDR3 is TGTGCCAGCAGCTTACAGGGGTATGGCTACACCTTC.

J is TRBJ1-2 and V is TRBV6-7; 8 nucleotides agree with TRBD1. TRBV6-7 is an open reading frame whose function is uncertain. The CDR3 extends over 19 amino acids. Trimming at V came to 5 bases and at J to 3 bases, leaving 20 bases not matched to a gene. CDR3 in DNA: TGTGCCAGCAGTCCCCATAAGCTAAGAGGGGACAGGCAATACTATGGCTACACCTTC. It specifies CASSPHKLRGDRQYYGYTF.

The chain links TRBV6-1 to TRBJ2-7; the match to TRBD2 covers 8 bases. The CDR3 extends over 15 amino acids. CDR1 is MNHNS and CDR2 is SASEGT in the germline V gene. Unmatched junction bases numbered 10, after V lost 5 bases and J lost 4 bases. The DNA of the CDR3 is TGTGCCAGCAGTTCCATGATAGCGGGGCCTTACGAGCAGTACTTC. It yields the protein CASSSMIAGPYEQYF.

The chain couples TRBV30 to TRBJ2-3, with 9 bases aligning to TRBD2. Germline CDR1 GTSNPN, CDR2 SVGIG (reference sequence). The V gene end was trimmed by 2 bases and the J gene end by 5 bases; junction bases not matched to a gene: 5. This CDR3 region has 14 residues. CDR3: CAWSLAGVGDTQYF. DNA for the CDR3: TGTGCCTGGAGTTTAGCGGGGGTGGGAGATACGCAGTATTTT. The whole variable domain, remainder taken from reference TRBV30 and TRBJ2-3, is SQTIHQWPATLVQPVGSPLSLECTVEGTSNPNLYWYRQAAGRGLQLLFYSVGIGQISSEVPQNLSASRPQDRQFILSSKKLLLSDSGFYLCAWSLAGVGDTQYFGPGTRLTVL.

The chain has TRBV9 and TRBJ1-2; D remains ambiguous. The V gene lost 1 base and the J gene lost 7 bases, with 11 bases spanning the gap. Germline values: CDR1 SGDLS, CDR2 YYNGEE. The CDR3 sequence is 13 residues long. The CDR3 coding sequence is TGTGCCAGCAGCGTAAATGGGCAATCTGGCTACACCTTC. Encoded protein: CASSVNGQSGYTF. Full variable domain (remainder filled in from reference TRBV9 and TRBJ1-2): DSGVTQTPKHLITATGQRVTLRCSPRSGDLSVYWYQQSLDQGLQFLIQYYNGEERAKGNILERFSAQQFPDLHSELNLSSLELGDSALYFCASSVNGQSGYTFGSGTRLTVV.

The CDR3 spells CASSPFSGEETQYF. The CDR3 coding sequence is TGCGCCAGCAGCCCCTTTTCAGGGGAAGAGACCCAGTACTTC. The chain uses TRBV4-1 and TRBJ2-5; TRBD1 might be the D (6 bases). There are 14 residues in the CDR3. V lost 4 bases to trimming and J lost 3 bases, with 12 bases between them. Germline assignment: CDR1 MGHRA and CDR2 YSYEKL.

The J gene is TRBJ1-2, the V gene TRBV6-5; the match to TRBD1 covers 7 bases. The ends lost 8 bases at V and 6 bases at J; junction bases unmatched: 12. CDR1 and CDR2 from the germline V gene are MNHEY and SVGAGI. This CDR3 spans 14 amino acids. CDR3 region: CASQARRDRHGYTF. CDR3 DNA sequence: TGTGCCAGCCAGGCCCGCCGGGACAGACATGGCTACACCTTC.

The chain has TRBV11-2 and TRBJ2-3, with a tentative D call TRBD2 (5 bases). The CDR3 is made up of 16 amino acids. Trimming cost V 6 bases and J 1 base, with 17 bases left between them. The germline gives CDR1 SGHAT, CDR2 FQNNGV. The CDR3 sequence is CASRISGGWGTDTQYF. CDR3 nucleotide sequence: TGTGCCAGCAGAATAAGTGGCGGGTGGGGCACAGATACGCAGTATTTT.

The gene calls are TRBV4-3 and TRBJ2-7, with 9 bases matching TRBD2. Germline assignment: CDR1 LGHNA and CDR2 YSLEER. This CDR3 comprises 19 residues. V shed 1 base, J shed 0 bases, and the junction held 13 bases outside the gene matches. The DNA of the CDR3 is TGCGCCAGCAGCCAAGTCATCCGGGCGGGGGGGAACAGCTCCTACGAGCAGTACTTC. Translating it yields CASSQVIRAGGNSSYEQYF.

The V gene is TRBV27, the J gene TRBJ2-7; D remains ambiguous. Trimming removed 0 bases from V and 5 bases from J, with 8 bases in between. CDR1 and CDR2 (germline): MNHEY, SMNVEV (reference sequence). The CDR3 loop spans 13 amino acids. In DNA form, the CDR3 reads TGTGCCAGCAGTTTATCCATCAAGCACGAGCAGTACTTC. Its protein is CASSLSIKHEQYF.

This clone was counted once. The CDR3 nucleotides are TGCGCCAGCAGCCTTCACAGGGTCCGGAACTATGGCTACACCTTC. It yields the protein CASSLHRVRNYGYTF. The chain uses TRBV4-3 and TRBJ1-2; D possibly corresponds to TRBD1 (6 bases). This CDR3 is 15 amino acids long. V was trimmed by 4 bases and J by 2 bases, leaving 14 bases between them. Germline V gene sequence: CDR1 LGHNA, CDR2 YSLEER.

The chain carries TRBV11-2 and TRBJ1-5; 9 bases line up with TRBD1. V lost 5 bases and J lost 7; bases outside the gene matches: 6. This CDR3 region has 14 residues. Germline V gene lookup returns CDR1 SGHAT and CDR2 FQNNGV. As DNA, the CDR3 is TGTGCCAGCAGCCCCCGGGACAGGGACCAGCCCCAGCATTTT. Protein: CASSPRDRDQPQHF. Drawing the rest from reference TRBV11-2 and TRBJ1-5, the complete variable domain is EAGVAQSPRYKIIEKRQSVAFWCNPISGHATLYWYQQILGQGPKLLIQFQNNGVVDDSQLPKDRFSAERLKGVDSTLKIQPAKLEDSAVYLCASSPRDRDQPQHFGDGTRLSIL.

The chain carries TRBV18 and TRBJ1-4; perhaps TRBD1 as D (6 bases). This CDR3 is 14 amino acids long. The germline V gene has CDR1 KGHSH and CDR2 LQKENI. V was pared by 4 bases and J by 7 bases, with 13 bases between. The CDR3 spells CASSLDSYPEKLFF. CDR3 bases: TGTGCCAGCTCACTGGACAGTTACCCTGAAAAACTGTTTTTT.

The chain is built from TRBV7-9 and TRBJ1-1; unclear D gene. The V gene's germline CDR1 is SEHNR and CDR2 FQNEAQ (reference sequence). The CDR3 sequence is 12 residues long. With 5 bases removed from V and 5 bases from J, the gap between germline ends came to 9 bases. The CDR3 DNA follows: TGTGCCAGCAGCCCAGGTGGGACTGAAGCTTTCTTT. Translating gives CASSPGGTEAFF. The full variable domain, completed using reference TRBV7-9 and TRBJ1-1, is DTGVSQNPRHKITKRGQNVTFRCDPISEHNRLYWYRQTLGQGPEFLTYFQNEAQLEKSRLLSDRFSAERPKGSFSTLEIQRTEQGDSAMYLCASSPGGTEAFFGQGTRLTVV.

This chain links TRBV14 with TRBJ1-1; D possibly corresponds to TRBD1 (6 bases). CDR3 length: 14 residues. V lost 1 base, J lost 3 bases, and 9 bases lay in between. The germline CDR1 and CDR2 sequences are SGHDN and FVKESK. CDR3 DNA sequence: TGTGCCAGCAGCCAAGTCAGGGGCCACACTGAAGCTTTCTTT. It codes for CASSQVRGHTEAFF.